Below are 26 T cell receptor beta chains sequenced from a single sample in a study of blood T cells in healthy people across ages. The second PCR ran about 6 to 12 cycles with a sample-barcoded 5' primer and J-beta primers. MiXCR was run by TCRdb on the 5' RACE reads, yielding one entry per CDR3 protein. The data show 550,000 to 800,000 distinct CDR3 sequences, about 32% seen once. The specimen sequenced was blood. The receptor set was obtained from a woman of 80 years or more in good health.

In its sample, this clonotype was seen many times. J is TRBJ2-3 and V is TRBV7-6; unclear D gene. Per the germline V gene, CDR1 is SGHVS and CDR2 is FNYEAQ. This CDR3 spans 12 amino acids. V lost 5 bases, J lost 6 bases, and 9 bases lay in between. The CDR3 protein is CASSLLVDTQYF. CDR3 sequence (DNA): TGTGCCAGCAGCCTCCTTGTGGATACGCAGTATTTT.

The table lists this clonotype with a few counts. Possible read error: a much larger clone is one base away. This chain links TRBV20-1 with TRBJ2-7; weak D call: TRBD1 (6 bases). Between the trimmed V and J ends, which lost 6 bases and 6 bases, there was a span of 18 bases. CDR1 DFQATT and CDR2 SNEGSKA come from the germline V gene (reference sequence). This CDR3 has 13 amino acids. Here the CDR3 DNA reads TGCAGTGCGCCCGACAGGTCTGGTGGCGAGCAGTACTTC. It is translated as CSAPDRSGGEQYF.

The V gene is TRBV19, the J gene TRBJ1-2; D gene unclear. The CDR3 totals 13 residues. V lost 3 bases, J lost 3 bases, and 8 bases lay in between. CDR1 is LNHDA and CDR2 is SQIVND in the germline V gene (reference sequence). CDR3 in DNA: TGTGCCAGTAGTATGGGCAGAGACTATGGCTACACCTTC. It specifies CASSMGRDYGYTF.

This clonotype was counted many times. CDR3: CSARGREGRNGANVLTF. The DNA of the CDR3 is TGCAGTGCTAGGGGGCGAGAGGGGCGTAATGGGGCCAACGTCCTGACTTTC. The V and J genes are TRBV20-1 and TRBJ2-6, with D possibly being TRBD1 or TRBD2 (5 bases each). Germline-derived CDR1 and CDR2 are DFQATT and SNEGSKA (reference sequence). CDR3 length: 17 amino acids. V lost 3 bases and J lost 3, with 18 bases in between.

There are many counts of this clonotype. This chain links TRBV5-1 with TRBJ2-7, with 7 bases that match TRBD2. Unmatched junction bases numbered 12, after V lost 4 bases and J lost 5 bases. The CDR3 has 15 amino acids. Germline V gives CDR1 SGHRS, CDR2 YFSETQ. The CDR3 protein is CASSQGAGRGHEQYF. The CDR3 DNA reads as TGCGCCAGCAGCCAAGGGGCAGGGAGGGGCCACGAGCAGTACTTC.

J is TRBJ2-3 and V is TRBV12-3 or TRBV12-4, with TRBD1 matching 7 bases. The J call may be in error: the DNA end matches TRBJ1-5 better. CDR3 size: 12 residues. The CDR3 DNA reads TGTGCCACCACAGGGGCGGCAGATACGCAGCATTTT. It yields the protein CATTGAADTQHF.

The J gene is TRBJ1-4, the V gene TRBV28, with D unresolved. Per the germline V gene, CDR1 is MDHEN and CDR2 is SYDVKM. V lost 1 base and J 3 bases, leaving 12 bases between the germline ends. CDR3 size: 16 residues. CDR3 region: CASSLSGIRANEKLFF. CDR3 nucleotide sequence: TGTGCCAGCAGTTTATCGGGAATTAGGGCTAATGAAAAACTGTTTTTT.

A note on this clonotype: Just one base apart from a much larger clone, this may be a read error. V is TRBV11-2 and J is TRBJ2-7, with D unclear. From germline, CDR1 is SGHAT and CDR2 FQNNGV. The germline V and J ends were trimmed by 5 bases and 4 bases, with 15 bases remaining between them. The CDR3 has 14 residues. The CDR3 reads CASSPRGDRYEQYF. CDR3 DNA sequence: TGTGCCAGCAGCCCCCGTGGAGATCGTTACGAGCAGTACTTC.

Ten or more counts support this clonotype. The CDR3 sequence: CSASTKTTTYGYTF. The CDR3, as DNA: TGCAGTGCTAGTACGAAAACTACTACCTATGGCTACACCTTC. The rearrangement uses TRBV20-1 and TRBJ1-2; no clear D. Germline CDR1 reads DFQATT; CDR2 reads SNEGSKA (reference sequence). This CDR3 contains 14 residues. Trimming cost V 3 bases and J 4 bases, with 15 bases left between them.

Many counts were recorded for this clonotype. The V call is TRBV30, the J call TRBJ2-1; TRBD2 matches 11 bases. The CDR3 is 18 amino acids. The V and J ends lost 5 bases and 6 bases, in that order; junction bases with no gene match: 18. Germline CDR1 reads GTSNPN; CDR2 reads SVGIG (reference sequence). The CDR3, as DNA: TGTGCCTGGGCCCAATTAGCGGGGGGGCCGGGTCAGTTCAATGAGCAGTTCTTC. Protein product: CAWAQLAGGPGQFNEQFF.

The genes are TRBV7-2 and TRBJ2-3; D unresolved. The length of the CDR3 is 13 residues. Deletions cut 5 bases from V and 5 bases from J, with 11 bases between. Germline assignment: CDR1 SGHTA and CDR2 FQGNSA. The CDR3 sequence is CASSGRDLDTQYF. CDR3 bases: TGTGCCAGCAGCGGTAGAGACCTAGATACGCAGTATTTT.

The chain recombines TRBV7-2 with TRBJ1-3; 7 bases fit TRBD1. J lost 4 bases, V lost 4 bases, and 4 bases had no gene match. CDR3 length equals 14 residues. Per the germline V gene, CDR1 is SGHTA and CDR2 is FQGNSA. CDR3 sequence reads: CASSSTTGGNTIYF. CDR3 coding DNA: TGTGCCAGCAGCTCCACGACAGGGGGAAACACCATATATTTT.

This clonotype was seen only a few times. The gene calls are TRBV20-1 and TRBJ1-4; D gene unclear. There are 12 residues in the CDR3. Germline assignment: CDR1 DFQATT and CDR2 SNEGSKA (reference sequence). The CDR3 DNA is TGCAGGGCACGACTGTCCGTGGGAAAACTGTTTTTT. It specifies CRARLSVGKLFF.

This clonotype occurred many times. The chain links TRBV20-1 to TRBJ2-3; 8 nucleotides line up with TRBD2. CDR3 length equals 14 residues. CDR1 is DFQATT, CDR2 SNEGSKA, per germline (reference sequence). V lost 6 bases, J lost 2 bases, and 7 bases stayed unmatched. The DNA for the CDR3 is TGCAGTGCGAATCCGGGGGGGATCACAGATACGCAGTATTTT. Translation gives CSANPGGITDTQYF.

The chain combines TRBV5-6 with TRBJ1-1; perhaps TRBD1 as D (6 bases). The CDR3 runs 14 residues. The V end was cut by 4 bases, the J end by 4 bases, with 14 bases between. From germline, CDR1 is SGHDT and CDR2 YYEEEE. CDR3 in DNA: TGTGCCAGCAGCGAAACAGGGTTGCCCACTGAAGCTTTCTTT. Its protein product is CASSETGLPTEAFF.

This clonotype showed up many times. This chain joins TRBV12-3 or TRBV12-4 and TRBJ2-1; D gene unclear. V dropped 7 bases and J dropped 8 bases, with 21 bases sitting between them. This CDR3 region has 15 residues. The CDR3 sequence is CASKPAETGVYEQFF. The CDR3 DNA reads as TGTGCCAGCAAACCCGCAGAGACGGGCGTCTATGAGCAGTTCTTC.

This clonotype has only a few counts. V and J are TRBV11-2 and TRBJ1-2, with D unresolved. The CDR3 has 15 residues. V shed 5 bases and J shed 0 bases, with 13 bases lying between them. Per germline, CDR1 SGHAT and CDR2 FQNNGV. The CDR3 is CASSPDGRSNYGYTF. The CDR3, as DNA: TGTGCCAGCAGCCCCGACGGGAGGTCTAACTATGGCTACACCTTC. The complete variable domain, with remaining parts taken from reference TRBV11-2 and TRBJ1-2, reads EAGVAQSPRYKIIEKRQSVAFWCNPISGHATLYWYQQILGQGPKLLIQFQNNGVVDDSQLPKDRFSAERLKGVDSTLKIQPAKLEDSAVYLCASSPDGRSNYGYTFGSGTRLTVV.

This clonotype was observed many times. The V call is TRBV5-1, the J call TRBJ2-1; TRBD2 might be the D (6 bases). Trimming stripped 0 bases from V and 4 bases from J, with 11 bases between. This CDR3 is built from 15 residues. Germline V lookup: CDR1 SGHRS, CDR2 YFSETQ. CDR3 nucleotide sequence: TGCGCCAGCAGCTTGGGGTGGAGGGGTTACAATGAGCAGTTCTTC. It yields the protein CASSLGWRGYNEQFF.

The chain couples TRBV18 to TRBJ2-5; tentatively, D is TRBD1 (5 bases). The CDR3 is 12 amino acids. CDR1 and CDR2 from the germline V gene are KGHSH and LQKENI. The germline V and J ends were trimmed by 6 bases and 11 bases, with 16 bases remaining between them. CDR3 sequence reads: CASSLQDEEQYF. The DNA of the CDR3 is TGTGCCAGCTCCCTACAGGACGAGGAGCAGTACTTC.

Comment on this clonotype: This may stem from a read error, because a much larger clone lies one nucleotide away. This chain links TRBV3-1 with TRBJ2-7, with D uncertain. Germline lookup yields CDR1 LGHDT and CDR2 YNNKEL (reference sequence). This CDR3 region has 11 residues. This CDR3 is CASGQEYEQYF. The CDR3 region has the DNA TGTGCCAGCGGCCAAGAATACGAGCAGTACTTC.

This clonotype was recorded at least ten times. V usage is TRBV30 and J usage is TRBJ2-1, with TRBD2 matching 7 bases. CDR3 length: 14 residues. CDR1 is GTSNPN, CDR2 SVGIG, per germline (reference sequence). V trimming: 3 bases; J trimming: 5 bases; junction bases outside the gene matches: 7. This CDR3 reads CAWRGGSYHNEQFF. For the CDR3, the DNA is TGTGCCTGGAGGGGGGGGTCATACCACAATGAGCAGTTCTTC.

The chain employs TRBV20-1 and TRBJ2-1; D remains unclear. The CDR3 spans 11 residues. Germline V gene data show CDR1 as DFQATT and CDR2 as SNEGSKA (reference sequence). V was clipped by 3 bases and J by 9 bases, with 9 bases between them. The CDR3 coding sequence is TGCAGTGCTAGTGACTCCCGTGAGCAGTTCTTC. This encodes CSASDSREQFF.

The V call is TRBV28, the J call TRBJ2-4, with D possibly being TRBD1 (6 bases). CDR1 is MDHEN, CDR2 SYDVKM, per germline. V was trimmed by 4 bases and J by 5 bases, leaving 18 bases between them. The CDR3 loop spans 16 amino acids. CDR3 sequence reads: CASSSRQASSQNIQYF. The CDR3 DNA reads TGTGCCAGCAGTTCCAGACAGGCTAGTTCCCAAAACATTCAGTACTTC. The whole variable domain, remainder taken from reference TRBV28 and TRBJ2-4, is DVKVTQSSRYLVKRTGEKVFLECVQDMDHENMFWYRQDPGLGLRLIYFSYDVKMKEKGDIPEGYSVSREKKERFSLILESASTNQTSMYLCASSSRQASSQNIQYFGAGTRLSVL.

As regards this clonotype: This sequence may be a read error, since a much larger clone differs from it by one base. The chain couples TRBV2 to TRBJ2-7; the D gene is possibly TRBD1 (6 bases). The CDR3 runs 14 residues. Per the germline V gene, CDR1 is SNHLY and CDR2 is FYNNEI. CDR3 DNA: TGTGACAGCAGTGCGCGGCAGGGGAACTACGAGCAGTACTTC. Its protein is CDSSARQGNYEQYF.

This chain links TRBV7-9 with TRBJ1-1, with D unresolved. This CDR3 is built from 18 residues. V was trimmed by 4 bases and J by 0 bases, leaving 21 bases between them. Germline assignment: CDR1 SEHNR and CDR2 FQNEAQ (reference sequence). The CDR3 DNA reads TGTGCCAGCAGCTCCCTCATAAGACCTTCCGGGGTGAACACTGAAGCTTTCTTT. Its protein is CASSSLIRPSGVNTEAFF.

V gene TRBV13 combines with J gene TRBJ1-1; maybe TRBD1 (5 bases). Trimming shortened V by 2 bases and J by 5 bases, and 12 bases separated the two germline ends. This CDR3 has 14 residues. Germline assignment: CDR1 PRHDT and CDR2 FYEKMQ (reference sequence). CDR3 DNA: TGTGCCAGCAGCTTAACCCGGGGCCGTACTGAAGCTTTCTTT. Its protein product is CASSLTRGRTEAFF. Supplemented by reference TRBV13 and TRBJ1-1, the full variable domain reads AAGVIQSPRHLIKEKRETATLKCYPIPRHDTVYWYQQGPGQDPQFLISFYEKMQSDKGSIPDRFSAQQFSDYHSELNMSSLELGDSALYFCASSLTRGRTEAFFGQGTRLTVV.